The TCR beta chain described here comes from a study of cytotoxic CD8 clonotypes in ibrutinib-treated CLL. CDR3 size: 15 residues. The V gene's germline CDR1 is SGDLS and CDR2 YYNGEE. The V and J ends lost 4 bases and 2 bases, in that order; junction bases with no gene match: 6. On this clone itself: What it binds is unknown.

TCRdb's copy holds only in-frame clones and misses some; the assay was immunoSEQ multiplex PCR. In the table there are some 350,000 clones, 67% of which are singletons. General study results and limits: The study found baseline clonality above age-matched healthy donors, tracking circulating CD8+ T-cell counts. Clonotypes that were public were uncommon, and they contracted or stayed stable on treatment. The clonality went up when patients responded to ibrutinib and dropped back toward baseline at progression.

The sample was PBMCs, taken after 36 months of ibrutinib treatment. V is TRBV9 and J is TRBJ2-7; 10 bases map to TRBD1. The TCR comes from a human donor with chronic lymphocytic leukemia. CDR3 nucleotide sequence: TGTGCCAGCAGCCCGGGACAGGGGCTTACCTACGAGCAGTACTTC. Protein: CASSPGQGLTYEQYF.